Detailed here is one T cell receptor beta chain. One end of the junction fails to match germline, which may point to a read error. The sample belongs to a study of blood T cell repertoires in COVID-19. Study-wide background: Samples representing acute and convalescent COVID-19 were sourced from the United States, Italy and Spain. T cells, B-cell-depleted T cells, or PBMCs provided the cDNA or gDNA that served as material.

Original data processing: The authors estimated nucleated cell counts from reference gene primer amplification. The data were produced by immunoSEQ multiplex PCR, yet TCRdb's version contains in-frame clones alone and is incomplete. The V and J calls and clone size were taken over from that table, and D and trimming were inferred from the DNA. The sample lists about 160,000 clones; approximately 80% were seen once. The CDR3 has 19 amino acids. CDR1 MNHNS and CDR2 SASEGT come from the germline V gene. The sequenced sample was peripheral blood. This chain uses TRBV6-1 with TRBJ2-3; 8 bases align to TRBD2. The receptor was derived from a woman of 80 years or more with active or convalescent COVID-19. CDR3 residues: CACSEAAGGGLYGTDTQYF. The CDR3 DNA follows: TGTGCCTGCAGTGAAGCGGCGGGGGGCGGGTTGTATGGCACAGATACGCAGTATTTT.